This T cell receptor (beta chain) came from a study of blood T cells in healthy people across ages. Study outcomes and limitations: The percentage of naive T cells correlated strongly with TCR beta diversity.

Using a J-beta primer mix together with a sample-barcoded 5' primer, a second PCR was run for roughly 6 to 11 cycles. From the 5' RACE reads, TCRdb called clonotypes with MiXCR, one entry per CDR3 protein. The data contain about a million distinct CDR3 sequences, roughly two fifths of them singletons. Details on this clonotype: The target antigen is unknown.

V lost 5 bases to trimming and J lost 3 bases, with 13 bases between them. CDR3 length: 14 residues. V usage is TRBV12-3 or TRBV12-4 and J usage is TRBJ1-1; possible D gene TRBD1, 6 bases. The TCR comes from a man aged 18 to 29 in good health. Sequencing was done on a sample of blood. The CDR3 bases are TGTGCCAGCAGTCCCGCGGGGGGGCACACTGAAGCTTTCTTT. This codes for CASSPAGGHTEAFF.